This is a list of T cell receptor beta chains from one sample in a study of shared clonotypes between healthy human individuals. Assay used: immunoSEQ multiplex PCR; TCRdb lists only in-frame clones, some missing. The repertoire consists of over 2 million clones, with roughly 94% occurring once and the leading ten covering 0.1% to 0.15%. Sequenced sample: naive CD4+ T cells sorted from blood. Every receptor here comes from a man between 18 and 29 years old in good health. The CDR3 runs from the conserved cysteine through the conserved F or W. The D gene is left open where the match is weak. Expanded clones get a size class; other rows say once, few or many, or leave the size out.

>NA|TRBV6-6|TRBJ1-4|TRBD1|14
TGTGCCAGCAGGTCTGCAGGGGGGAATGAAAAACTGTTTTTT
CASRSAGGNEKLFF
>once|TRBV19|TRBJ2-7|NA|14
TGTGCCAGTAGTACCGGGACCGTCGCCTACGAGCAGTACTTC
CASSTGTVAYEQYF
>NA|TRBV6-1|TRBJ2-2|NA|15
TGTGCCAGCAGTGAATGGGGGGCGCTCGGCGGGGAGCTGTTTTTT
CASSEWGALGGELFF
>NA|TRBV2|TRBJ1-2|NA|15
TGTGCCAGCAGTGAAGCGCTTCGGGCAGGAGTAGGCTACACCTTC
CASSEALRAGVGYTF
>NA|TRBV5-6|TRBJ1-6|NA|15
TGTGCCAGCAGCTTGGCTCGGCAGAATAATTCACCCCTCCACTTT
CASSLARQNNSPLHF
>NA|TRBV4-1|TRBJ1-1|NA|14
TGCGCCAGCAGCCAAGACCAGTTGAACACTGAAGCTTTCTTT
CASSQDQLNTEAFF
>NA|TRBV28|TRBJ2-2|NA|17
TGTGCCAGCAGGCTCGACAACACAGGTCTTAACACCGGGGAGCTGTTTTTT
CASRLDNTGLNTGELFF
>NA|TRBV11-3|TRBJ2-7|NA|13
TGTGCCAGCAGCCGGGGACTGTCCTACGAGCAGTACTTC
CASSRGLSYEQYF
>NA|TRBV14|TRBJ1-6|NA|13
TGTGCCAGCAGCCAATTTGGGGACTCACCCCTCCACTTT
CASSQFGDSPLHF
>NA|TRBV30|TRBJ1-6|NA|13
TGTGCCTGGAGTTTAGGGCCGGATTCACCCCTCCACTTT
CAWSLGPDSPLHF
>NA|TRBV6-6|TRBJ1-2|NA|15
TGTGCCAGCAGCTTCCGTCGCCAGGATAACTATGGCTACACCTTC
CASSFRRQDNYGYTF
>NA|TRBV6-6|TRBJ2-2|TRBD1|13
TGTGCCGGCAGGACAGGGCTCACCGGGGAGCTGTTTTTT
CAGRTGLTGELFF
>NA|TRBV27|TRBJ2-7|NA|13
TGTGCCAGCAAGGGCTTCCTCGGGGGAGAGCAGTACTTC
CASKGFLGGEQYF
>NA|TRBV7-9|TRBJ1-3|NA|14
TGTGCCAGCAGCCCGGGGAGGGGTGGAAACACCATATATTTT
CASSPGRGGNTIYF
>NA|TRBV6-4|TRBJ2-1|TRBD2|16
TGTGCCAGCCTTCGCGAAGCGGGAGGGGCCTACAATGAGCAGTTCTTC
CASLREAGGAYNEQFF
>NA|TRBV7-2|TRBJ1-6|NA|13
TGTGCCAGCAGCACCCAGAGGAATTCACCCCTCCACTTT
CASSTQRNSPLHF
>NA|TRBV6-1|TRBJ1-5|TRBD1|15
TGTGCCAGCAAGACCTCCGGGACAGCCTATCAGCCCCAGCATTTT
CASKTSGTAYQPQHF
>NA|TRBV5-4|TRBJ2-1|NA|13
TGTGCCAGCAGTCTTCAGGGGCGTGATGAGCAGTTCTTC
CASSLQGRDEQFF
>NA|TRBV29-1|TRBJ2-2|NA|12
TGCAGCGTCCGAGACAGCACCGGGGAGCTGTTTTTT
CSVRDSTGELFF
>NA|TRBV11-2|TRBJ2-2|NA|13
TGTGCCAGCAGCCCCGGGACCACCGGGGAGCTGTTTTTT
CASSPGTTGELFF
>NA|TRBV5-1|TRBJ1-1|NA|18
TGCGCCAGCAGCTCAGGACAGTCGTACACTGTTATGAACACTGAAGCTTTCTTT
CASSSGQSYTVMNTEAFF
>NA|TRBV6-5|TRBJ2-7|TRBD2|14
TGTGCCAGCAGTTCTGCGGGAGGGACCTACGAGCAGTACTTC
CASSSAGGTYEQYF
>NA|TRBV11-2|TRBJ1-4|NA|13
TGTGCCAGCAGCTTGGGACGTCAAGAAAAACTGTTTTTT
CASSLGRQEKLFF
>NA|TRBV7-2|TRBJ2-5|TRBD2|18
TGTGCCAGCAGCTTAGTGGGGCTAGCGGGGGGGTCTCGGGAGACCCAGTACTTC
CASSLVGLAGGSRETQYF
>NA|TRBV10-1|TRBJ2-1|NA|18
TGCGCCAGCAGTGGAGGTGAGGGGCCAGCCACCTCCTACAATGAGCAGTTCTTC
CASSGGEGPATSYNEQFF
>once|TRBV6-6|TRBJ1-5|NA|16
TGTGCCAGCAGTTACGGGCGGCTCGCCCCCAATCAGCCCCAGCATTTT
CASSYGRLAPNQPQHF
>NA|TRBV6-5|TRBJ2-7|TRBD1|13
TGTGCCAGCAGTCGCGGACAGGGCTACGAGCAGTACTTC
CASSRGQGYEQYF
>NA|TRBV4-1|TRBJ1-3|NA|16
TGCGCCAGCAGCCAAGAAGGCAGGGTAGATTCCGGCACCATATATTTT
CASSQEGRVDSGTIYF
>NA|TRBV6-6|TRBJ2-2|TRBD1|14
TGTGCCAGCAGTTACGGGCAGGGGGCCGGGGAGCTGTTTTTT
CASSYGQGAGELFF
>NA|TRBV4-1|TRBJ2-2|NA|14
TGCGCCAGCAGCCAAGAGGGAGGAACCGGGGAGCTGTTTTTT
CASSQEGGTGELFF
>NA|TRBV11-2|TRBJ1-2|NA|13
TGTGCCAGCAGCACGACAGGAAACTATGGCTACACCTTC
CASSTTGNYGYTF
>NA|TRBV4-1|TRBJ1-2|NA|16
TGCGCCAGCAGCCAAGATTGGGGTATGGTCGTCTATGGCTACACCTTC
CASSQDWGMVVYGYTF
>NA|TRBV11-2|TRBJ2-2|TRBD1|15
TGTGCCAGCAGTAAAGGGGGCGGTTGGACCGGGGAGCTGTTTTTT
CASSKGGGWTGELFF
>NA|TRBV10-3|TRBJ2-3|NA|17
TGTGCCATCAGCTCCCCTGGGGCCTTTAGAATCACAGATACGCAGTATTTT
CAISSPGAFRITDTQYF
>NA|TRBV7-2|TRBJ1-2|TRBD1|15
TGTGCCAGCAGCTTCTATCAGGGGGCTGGCTATGGCTACACCTTC
CASSFYQGAGYGYTF
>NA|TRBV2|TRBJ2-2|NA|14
TGTGCCAGCAAGGCAACAGTTAACACCGGGGAGCTGTTTTTT
CASKATVNTGELFF